This TCR beta chain appears in the sequencing data of a study of CD8 T cells in Susac syndrome. Deletions cut 2 bases from V and 2 bases from J, with 13 bases between. The CDR3 sequence is 16 residues long. It was with random hexamers that 0.5 to 1 ug RNA was reverse transcribed. TCRdb passed the immunoSEQ multiplex PCR reads through MiXCR, listing each CDR3 protein once. The sample consists of 50,000 or so distinct CDR3 sequences, 90% to 95% of them appearing once. Specimen: CD8+ T cells from PBMCs. This chain connects TRBV12-3 or TRBV12-4 to TRBJ2-4, with a possible D match to TRBD1 (7 bases). The origin of this receptor is a human donor in good health. CDR3 coding DNA: TGTGCCAGCAGTTTACGGTCAGGGGGGCCCAAAAACATTCAGTACTTC. It is translated as CASSLRSGGPKNIQYF.